The clone carrying this TCR beta chain was counted many times. Antigen specificity is unknown. TCRdb's table, derived via immunoSEQ multiplex PCR, lists solely in-frame clones and lacks some. The repertoire has 40,000 or so clones, none seen only once; the ten largest take 5.5% to 6%. This sample was included in a study of T cells after posttransplantation cyclophosphamide. Broader study findings: TRB clonality was highly associated with recipient CMV seropositivity and reactivation.

V was cut by 3 bases and J by 0 bases, with 12 bases left in between. The CDR3 loop spans 15 amino acids. The germline gives CDR1 SGHTS, CDR2 YDEGEE. The origin of this receptor is a man younger than 45 in good health and a related stem cell transplant donor. The rearrangement links TRBV5-8 to TRBJ1-1; a possible D gene is TRBD1 (5 bases). The specimen was PBMCs. CDR3 sequence (DNA): TGTGCCAGCAGCTACGGGGGACCGCTGAACACTGAAGCTTTCTTT. Its protein product is CASSYGGPLNTEAFF.